This T cell receptor (beta chain) appears in the sequencing data of a study of cytomegalovirus exposure and HLA in healthy donors. Trimming took off 0 bases at V and 6 bases at J, with 9 bases between the two ends. The CDR3 consists of 14 residues. Germline V gives CDR1 LGHNA, CDR2 YSLEER. Findings of the study overall: In a later analysis, CMV-associated beta chains were mostly HLA-associated, it appeared. Prior analysis indicated that the majority of TCR beta V segments exhibited productivity approximately 87% or approximately 30% of the time.

The PCR was carried out with 60 Vbeta primers and 13 Jbeta primers. Using immunoSEQ multiplex PCR, the repertoire was profiled, and TCRdb retains in-frame clones only, with some absent. Counted here are tens of thousands of clones, approximately 79% occurring once; the ten biggest clones make up roughly 3%. Turning to this clone: Its antigen is as yet unknown.

This clonotype was sampled from a woman between 25 and 40 years old in good health and CMV-seronegative. The chain combines TRBV4-3 with TRBJ2-1, with D perhaps TRBD2 (5 bases). The sequencing sample was made of PBMCs. The CDR3 region has the DNA TGCGCCAGCAGCCAAGATCCTAGCAGCAATGAGCAGTTCTTC. Translated: CASSQDPSSNEQFF.